A single sample is the source of the 30 T cell receptor beta chains below, sequenced in a study of blood T cell repertoires in COVID-19. TCRdb's table, derived via immunoSEQ multiplex PCR, lists solely in-frame clones and lacks some. The sample records about 50,000 clones, about 82% being singletons. Sequencing was performed on peripheral blood. The receptors were sampled from a man older than 75 with active COVID-19.

The genes are TRBV25-1 and TRBJ2-1; D may be TRBD2 (5 bases). This CDR3 spans 15 amino acids. V was clipped by 4 bases and J by 12 bases, with 22 bases between them. CDR1 is MGHDK and CDR2 is SYGVNS in the germline V gene. CDR3 region: CASSGPGISNEGQFF. CDR3 DNA sequence: TGTGCCAGCAGTGGGCCCGGGATTTCCAATGAGGGGCAGTTCTTC.

The chain carries TRBV5-1 and TRBJ2-2, with D tentatively TRBD2 (7 bases). Trimming removed 4 bases from V and 2 bases from J, with 12 bases in between. The germline V gene has CDR1 SGHRS and CDR2 YFSETQ. This CDR3 has 15 residues. DNA for the CDR3: TGCGCCAGCAGCGGGGGGGACATTAACACCGGGGAGCTGTTTTTT. This sequence encodes CASSGGDINTGELFF.

The chain is built from TRBV10-3 and TRBJ2-7, with D uncertain. CDR1 ENHRY and CDR2 SYGVKD come from the germline V gene. CDR3 length equals 14 residues. Trimming took 9 bases from V and 3 from J, leaving 18 bases between them. Written as DNA, the CDR3 is TGTGCCATTGCGAGTCCCTATCGGAGCTACGAGCAGTACTTC. Protein product: CAIASPYRSYEQYF.

J is TRBJ2-3 and V is TRBV24-1; D gene ambiguous. The CDR3 contains 16 residues. CDR1 is KGHDR, CDR2 SFDVKD, per germline. Trimming removed 2 bases from V and 0 bases from J, with 11 bases in between. This CDR3 reads CATSDSRVASTDTQYF. CDR3 DNA: TGTGCCACCAGTGATTCGAGAGTCGCTAGCACAGATACGCAGTATTTT.

The rearrangement links TRBV18 to TRBJ1-1; 7 bases are a match to TRBD1. With V trimmed by 2 bases and J by 2 bases, 8 bases remained unmatched. The CDR3 length is 16 residues. CDR1 KGHSH and CDR2 LQKENI come from the germline V gene. CDR3 in amino acids: CASSPRQGVGNTEAFF. CDR3 DNA sequence: TGTGCCAGCTCACCAAGGCAGGGGGTGGGAAACACTGAAGCTTTCTTT.

The chain carries TRBV4-1 and TRBJ2-1; TRBD2 aligns across 9 bases. The CDR3 has 21 residues. V gave up 2 bases and J gave up 7 bases; unmatched junction bases: 24. Germline CDR1 and CDR2: MGHRA and YSYEKL. CDR3 sequence reads: CASSQQPGSYLEREDRNEQFF. The CDR3 coding sequence is TGCGCCAGCAGCCAACAGCCCGGATCTTATCTGGAGCGGGAGGATCGTAATGAGCAGTTCTTC.

This clone has a single count. The V call is TRBV20-1, the J call TRBJ1-1; D is unclear. This CDR3 contains 12 residues. Germline V gives CDR1 DFQATT, CDR2 SNEGSKA (reference sequence). Trimming left V 3 bases short and J 1 base short, with 6 bases between. CDR3 sequence reads: CSASIQNTEAFF. DNA for the CDR3: TGCAGTGCTAGTATCCAGAACACTGAAGCTTTCTTT.

V usage is TRBV10-3 and J usage is TRBJ2-3; 12 nucleotides line up with TRBD2. Germline trimming cut 4 bases from V and 3 bases from J; bases unmatched to any gene: 14. Germline assignment: CDR1 ENHRY and CDR2 SYGVKD. This CDR3 is built from 19 residues. For the CDR3, the DNA is TGTGCCATCAGTGGGGCTAGCGGGAGGGCCAGTCGTTGGACAGATACGCAGTATTTT. Translating gives CAISGASGRASRWTDTQYF.

This chain connects TRBV10-3 to TRBJ2-5; 12 bases align to TRBD1. The CDR3 loop spans 16 amino acids. The germline V gene has CDR1 ENHRY and CDR2 SYGVKD. V shed 6 bases, J shed 5 bases, and the junction held 10 bases outside the gene matches. The CDR3 DNA reads as TGTGCCATCAGGGATCCGGGACAGGGGGCGTTCGAGACCCAGTACTTC. As protein: CAIRDPGQGAFETQYF.

This sequence joins TRBV2 and TRBJ2-5; TRBD1 aligns across 10 bases. Germline V CDR1 and CDR2: SNHLY, FYNNEI. The trim removed 9 bases at V and 5 bases at J, leaving 3 bases unmatched. The CDR3 runs 12 residues. DNA for the CDR3: TGTGCCAGTCAGGGACAGGGGGAGACCCAGTACTTC. This gives the protein CASQGQGETQYF.

The chain links TRBV7-2 to TRBJ2-7, with D unclear. Trimming left V 1 base short and J 1 base short, with 8 bases between. The CDR3 covers 14 residues. Germline values: CDR1 SGHTA, CDR2 FQGNSA. CDR3 bases: TGTGCCAGCAGCTTAGACGCCAGTTCCTACGAGCAGTACTTC. It is translated as CASSLDASSYEQYF.

The V and J genes are TRBV5-1 and TRBJ1-4; TRBD1 aligns across 8 bases. This CDR3 is built from 14 residues. V dropped 4 bases and J dropped 5; count of bases not matched to a gene: 4. Germline V gene lookup returns CDR1 SGHRS and CDR2 YFSETQ. The CDR3 sequence is CASSPRQGNEKLFF. As DNA, the CDR3 is TGCGCCAGCAGCCCAAGACAGGGGAATGAAAAACTGTTTTTT.

The chain recombines TRBV19 with TRBJ2-5; TRBD1 matches at 9 bases. This CDR3 is 15 amino acids long. Germline CDR1 is LNHDA and CDR2 is SQIVND (reference sequence). V gave up 5 bases and J gave up 4 bases; unmatched junction bases: 8. The CDR3 reads CASSSQGARGETQYF. The CDR3, as DNA: TGTGCCAGTAGTTCACAGGGGGCCAGGGGAGAGACCCAGTACTTC.

The chain has TRBV5-4 and TRBJ2-1; 9 nucleotides agree with TRBD2. The CDR3 covers 16 residues. The germline gives CDR1 SGHNT, CDR2 YYREEE (reference sequence). Losses at the gene ends were 0 bases for V and 4 bases for J; bases not matched to a gene: 5. CDR3 protein: CASSLGVAGVYNEQFF. For the CDR3, the DNA is TGTGCCAGCAGCTTGGGAGTAGCGGGAGTGTACAATGAGCAGTTCTTC.

This chain connects TRBV6-2 or TRBV6-3 to TRBJ2-5; 8 bases are shared with TRBD1. The germline V gene encodes CDR1 MNHEY and CDR2 SVGEGT. The CDR3 sequence is 14 residues long. V gave up 2 bases and J gave up 10 bases; unmatched junction bases: 9. CDR3 protein: CASSYGQGAGIQYF. The CDR3 region has the DNA TGTGCCAGCAGTTACGGGCAGGGGGCTGGGATCCAGTACTTC.

The CDR3 spells CASRGSGRAYEQYF. CDR3 nucleotide sequence: TGTGCCAGCAGGGGTAGCGGGAGGGCCTACGAGCAGTACTTC. The rearrangement links TRBV28 to TRBJ2-7; TRBD2 matches 11 bases. The germline V gene has CDR1 MDHEN and CDR2 SYDVKM. The CDR3 sequence is 14 residues long. Trimming removed 6 bases from V and 2 bases from J; junction bases left unmatched: 3.

This rearrangement joins TRBV3-1 (or the pseudogene TRBV3-2) to TRBJ1-4; D unresolved. Trimming took off 0 bases at V and 7 bases at J, with 21 bases between the two ends. The V gene's germline CDR1 is LGHDT and CDR2 YNNKEL (reference sequence). This CDR3 is 18 amino acids long. CDR3 loop: CASSQDSAGTLLTEKLFF. The CDR3 nucleotides are TGTGCCAGCAGCCAAGACTCGGCAGGAACACTCCTTACTGAAAAACTGTTTTTT.

V is TRBV28 and J is TRBJ1-3; D unresolved. The ends were cut back, 10 bases at V and 0 bases at J, with 13 bases in the middle. CDR3 length: 14 amino acids. Germline V gene sequence: CDR1 MDHEN, CDR2 SYDVKM. CDR3 coding DNA: TGTGCCACTACGGGAGTCAGCTCTGGAAACACCATATATTTT. Amino acids: CATTGVSSGNTIYF.

The J gene is TRBJ2-4, the V gene TRBV7-2; TRBD2 matches at 12 bases. This CDR3 comprises 16 residues. V lost 5 bases, J lost 7 bases, and 9 bases stayed unmatched. Germline loops: CDR1 SGHTA, CDR2 FQGNSA. The CDR3 region is CASSRQGGTSGNIQYF. In DNA form, the CDR3 reads TGTGCCAGCAGCAGGCAGGGGGGGACTAGCGGGAACATTCAGTACTTC.

The rearrangement links TRBV19 to TRBJ1-5; possible D gene TRBD1, 5 bases. The germline V gene encodes CDR1 LNHDA and CDR2 SQIVND (reference sequence). V was pared by 4 bases and J by 8 bases, with 12 bases between. This CDR3 has 13 residues. CDR3 amino acids: CASSRNRREPQHF. CDR3 in DNA: TGTGCCAGTAGTAGGAACAGGCGAGAGCCCCAGCATTTT.

The chain is built from TRBV12-3 or TRBV12-4 and TRBJ2-5; tentatively, D is TRBD2 (5 bases). V lost 5 bases and J lost 5, with 9 bases in between. The CDR3 length is 12 residues. CDR3 amino acids: CASSASGETQYF. In nucleotides, the CDR3 is TGTGCCAGCAGTGCCTCGGGGGAGACCCAGTACTTC.

The chain has TRBV24-1 and TRBJ2-1; 7 positions agree with TRBD2. This CDR3 has 15 residues. V lost 5 bases and J lost 0; bases outside the gene matches: 3. Germline V CDR1 and CDR2: KGHDR, SFDVKD. This CDR3 is CATSAGRSSYNEQFF. CDR3 in DNA: TGTGCCACCAGTGCCGGGAGGAGCTCCTACAATGAGCAGTTCTTC.

The chain recombines TRBV5-5 with TRBJ1-5; no definite D call. Per the germline V gene, CDR1 is SGHKS and CDR2 is YYEKEE (reference sequence). V lost 4 bases to trimming and J lost 5 bases, with 16 bases between them. CDR3 length: 15 amino acids. The CDR3 sequence is CASSATVDDYQPQHF. DNA of the CDR3: TGTGCCAGCAGCGCCACCGTCGATGACTATCAGCCCCAGCATTTT.

V usage is TRBV9 and J usage is TRBJ2-2, with 15 bases that match TRBD2. The germline V gene has CDR1 SGDLS and CDR2 YYNGEE. The CDR3 consists of 17 residues. With 9 bases clipped from V and 6 bases from J, the junction kept 12 bases outside the gene matches. CDR3 sequence reads: CATRGLAGGCRSGELFF. CDR3 DNA sequence: TGTGCCACCCGGGGACTAGCGGGAGGCTGCAGGTCCGGGGAGCTGTTTTTT.

V usage is TRBV7-2 and J usage is TRBJ1-1; D gene uncertain. This CDR3 is 16 amino acids long. Trimming shortened V by 2 bases and J by 4 bases, and 17 bases separated the two germline ends. The germline V gene encodes CDR1 SGHTA and CDR2 FQGNSA. CDR3: CASSLTLARTGTEAFF. For the CDR3, the DNA is TGTGCCAGCAGCTTAACCCTGGCCCGAACGGGCACTGAAGCTTTCTTT.

The chain recombines TRBV7-9 with TRBJ2-7, with 8 bases fitting TRBD1. The CDR3 sequence is 14 residues long. Germline V gene data show CDR1 as SEHNR and CDR2 as FQNEAQ (reference sequence). V was clipped by 5 bases and J by 6 bases; unmatched bases: 9. This chain's CDR3 is CASSPVGTGGEQYF. The CDR3 DNA is TGTGCCAGCAGCCCAGTGGGGACAGGCGGCGAGCAGTACTTC.

This rearrangement joins TRBV7-8 to TRBJ2-1; maybe TRBD2 (5 bases). The V gene lost 1 base and the J gene lost 1 base, with 11 bases spanning the gap. Looked up from germline, CDR1 is SGHVS and CDR2 is FQNEAQ. CDR3 length: 16 amino acids. The CDR3 sequence: CASSLGVRASYNEQFF. CDR3 DNA sequence: TGTGCCAGCAGCTTAGGTGTGAGGGCGTCCTACAATGAGCAGTTCTTC.

The V call is TRBV28, the J call TRBJ2-1; 7 nucleotides align to TRBD1. J lost 5 bases, V lost 7 bases, and 8 bases had no gene match. The germline gives CDR1 MDHEN, CDR2 SYDVKM. The CDR3 length is 14 residues. The CDR3, as DNA: TGTGCCAGCACAGGGACAGAGAGGAACAATGAGCAGTTCTTC. Translated, it gives CASTGTERNNEQFF.

The chain links TRBV3-1 (or the pseudogene TRBV3-2) to TRBJ2-7, with TRBD1 identical over 8 bases. The CDR3 covers 16 residues. Germline values: CDR1 LGHDT, CDR2 YNNKEL (reference sequence). With V trimmed by 0 bases and J by 3 bases, 7 bases remained unmatched. The CDR3 loop is CASSQERTGSYYEQYF. For the CDR3, the DNA is TGTGCCAGCAGCCAAGAGCGGACAGGGAGCTACTACGAGCAGTACTTC.

The V and J genes are TRBV15 and TRBJ2-2; 7 bases line up with TRBD2. This CDR3 is built from 18 residues. V shed 0 bases and J 2 bases; nucleotides not matched to a gene: 9. The germline V gene encodes CDR1 LNHNV and CDR2 YYDKDF (reference sequence). The CDR3 loop reads CATSRDRSGTTNTGELFF. The DNA of the CDR3 is TGTGCCACCAGCAGAGATCGCAGCGGGACCACCAACACCGGGGAGCTGTTTTTT.